Each of the 28 T cell receptor beta chains below was sequenced from the same sample in a study of OX40 agonist ivuxolimab in advanced cancers. Method: immunoSEQ multiplex PCR; TCRdb's copy keeps in-frame clones and lacks some. The data contain around 79,000 clones, just over 85% of them singletons. The sequencing here drew on CD4+ or CD8+ T cells sorted from blood, taken in a trial of the OX40 agonist ivuxolimab. The receptors shown here come from an adult with an advanced solid tumor such as melanoma, head and neck, liver or kidney cancer.

The chain uses TRBV6-6 and TRBJ1-1; D gene unclear. Looked up from germline, CDR1 is MNHNY and CDR2 is SVGAGI (reference sequence). Trimming cost V 0 bases and J 0 bases, with 5 bases left between them. The CDR3 length is 14 residues. CDR3 amino acids: CASSYSRLNTEAFF. The CDR3 nucleotides read TGTGCCAGCAGTTACTCGAGGCTGAACACTGAAGCTTTCTTT.

This clone appeared a single time. A junction boundary mismatches the germline segment, possibly from a read error. The chain employs TRBV7-7 and TRBJ2-3; D not certain. The CDR3 is 14 amino acids. CDR1 and CDR2 from the germline V gene are SSHAT and FNYEAQ (reference sequence). As DNA, the CDR3 is TGTGCTAGCAGCTTAGTTGGGGGCACAGATACGCAGTATTTT. Translated, it gives CASSLVGGTDTQYF.

The chain carries TRBV2 and TRBJ2-7; D perhaps matches TRBD1 (5 bases). Germline V gene data show CDR1 as SNHLY and CDR2 as FYNNEI. This CDR3 is built from 14 residues. V was cut by 3 bases and J by 2 bases, with 11 bases left in between. In DNA form, the CDR3 reads TGTGCCAGCAGTGACCGGACAAGCACCTACGAGCAGTACTTC. Its translation is CASSDRTSTYEQYF.

The chain has TRBV6-1 and TRBJ2-7, with 10 bases matching TRBD2. J gave up 5 bases and V 6 bases, and 10 bases lay outside the gene matches. Germline V gene lookup returns CDR1 MNHNS and CDR2 SASEGT. The CDR3 has 15 residues. The CDR3 nucleotides are TGTGCCAGCAGCCCGTGGAGCGGGAGGGGGGACGAGCAGTACTTC. Translation: CASSPWSGRGDEQYF.

The chain's CDR3 is CAWSLADLGQPQHF. The CDR3 region has the DNA TGTGCCTGGAGTTTGGCGGATCTGGGTCAGCCCCAGCATTTT. V is TRBV30 and J is TRBJ1-5, with D uncertain. Germline CDR1 is GTSNPN and CDR2 is SVGIG (reference sequence). V shed 2 bases and J shed 6 bases, with 14 bases lying between them. CDR3 size: 14 residues. Using reference TRBV30 and TRBJ1-5 for the parts outside the CDR3, the full variable domain is SQTIHQWPATLVQPVGSPLSLECTVEGTSNPNLYWYRQAAGRGLQLLFYSVGIGQISSEVPQNLSASRPQDRQFILSSKKLLLSDSGFYLCAWSLADLGQPQHFGDGTRLSIL.

V usage is TRBV19 and J usage is TRBJ1-5; 12 bases line up with TRBD1. The CDR3 is 14 residues long. Germline V gene lookup returns CDR1 LNHDA and CDR2 SQIVND (reference sequence). The ends lost 4 bases at V and 8 bases at J; junction bases unmatched: 3. The CDR3 DNA is TGTGCCAGTAGTACGGGACAGGGGGCAAAGCCCCAGCATTTT. It is translated as CASSTGQGAKPQHF.

The chain has TRBV11-3 and TRBJ1-3, with a weak D call TRBD1 (5 bases). Trimming cost V 7 bases and J 2 bases, with 15 bases left between them. CDR1 is SGHNT and CDR2 is YENEEA in the germline V gene. The CDR3 sequence is 15 residues long. The CDR3 spells CASKLSRDAGNTIYF. The CDR3 region has the DNA TGTGCCAGCAAACTAAGCAGGGACGCTGGAAACACCATATATTTT.

CDR3 in amino acids: CASSPLLESYEQYF. The CDR3 DNA sequence: TGTGCCAGCAGCCCCCTACTAGAAAGCTACGAGCAGTACTTC. V gene TRBV7-4 combines with J gene TRBJ2-7, with D maybe TRBD2 (5 bases). V lost 5 bases to trimming and J lost 3 bases, with 14 bases between them. Germline V gene sequence: CDR1 SGHVT, CDR2 SQSDAQ. The CDR3 runs 14 residues.

This clone appeared a single time. The chain joins TRBV30 to TRBJ1-6; unclear D gene. V shed 5 bases and J shed 4 bases, with 9 bases lying between them. The CDR3 is made up of 13 amino acids. Germline V gene lookup returns CDR1 GTSNPN and CDR2 SVGIG (reference sequence). The CDR3 reads CAWAQEYNSPLHF. The CDR3 DNA is TGTGCCTGGGCGCAGGAATATAATTCACCCCTCCACTTT.

V gene TRBV6-6 combines with J gene TRBJ2-1; D possibly corresponds to TRBD2 (6 bases). Trimming took 5 bases from V and 5 from J, leaving 13 bases between them. The CDR3 contains 14 residues. Germline CDR1 and CDR2: MNHNY and SVGAGI (reference sequence). The CDR3 protein is CASSGGSYDNEQFF. For the CDR3, the DNA is TGTGCCAGCAGTGGAGGGAGTTACGACAATGAGCAGTTCTTC.

This sequence joins TRBV2 and TRBJ2-1; 9 nucleotides line up with TRBD1. The ends lost 7 bases at V and 4 bases at J; junction bases unmatched: 11. Germline CDR1 SNHLY, CDR2 FYNNEI. CDR3 length equals 16 residues. The CDR3 reads CASKFGAGQGYNEQFF. In DNA, the CDR3 is TGTGCCAGCAAATTTGGCGCGGGACAGGGATACAATGAGCAGTTCTTC.

This chain joins TRBV6-1 and TRBJ2-4, with no clear D. Germline V gives CDR1 MNHNS, CDR2 SASEGT. This CDR3 contains 15 residues. The germline V and J ends were trimmed by 2 bases and 7 bases, with 15 bases remaining between them. The CDR3 loop is CASSEIRVAPNIQYF. The CDR3 nucleotides are TGTGCCAGCAGTGAAATACGGGTCGCTCCTAACATTCAGTACTTC.

This rearrangement joins TRBV7-2 to TRBJ2-5, with 7 bases aligning to TRBD1. Germline values: CDR1 SGHTA, CDR2 FQGNSA. The CDR3 consists of 14 residues. V shed 2 bases and J 3 bases; nucleotides not matched to a gene: 3. CDR3 loop: CASSLIGGEETQYF. The CDR3 DNA sequence: TGTGCCAGCAGCTTAATAGGGGGCGAAGAGACCCAGTACTTC.

The chain employs TRBV11-3 and TRBJ2-1, with D unresolved. The V gene's germline CDR1 is SGHNT and CDR2 YENEEA. The CDR3 is 15 residues long. Trimming took 4 bases from V and 9 from J, leaving 19 bases between them. The CDR3 region has the DNA TGTGCCAGCAGCTCAACCCCGTCTGGCTACGGTGAGCAGTTCTTC. Translation gives CASSSTPSGYGEQFF.

The rearrangement joins TRBV7-9 to TRBJ2-5; 7 bases map to TRBD1. CDR1 and CDR2 (germline): SEHNR, FQNEAQ (reference sequence). The CDR3 extends over 19 amino acids. V gave up 2 bases and J gave up 5 bases; unmatched junction bases: 20. CDR3 amino acids: CASSLFVGQILTKGETQYF. DNA for the CDR3: TGTGCCAGCAGCTTATTTGTGGGACAGATATTGACAAAAGGGGAGACCCAGTACTTC.

CDR3 protein: CASSDPGSYEQYF. DNA for the CDR3: TGTGCCAGCAGTGATCCAGGGTCCTACGAGCAGTACTTC. The V call is TRBV6-1, the J call TRBJ2-7; D possibly corresponds to TRBD1 (5 bases). CDR3 length equals 13 residues. Germline V gene sequence: CDR1 MNHNS, CDR2 SASEGT. V was trimmed by 3 bases and J by 1 base, leaving 7 bases between them.

V is TRBV7-8 and J is TRBJ1-5; D is ambiguous. This CDR3 has 13 residues. Trimming pared 1 base from V and 3 bases from J, leaving 4 bases between. Germline CDR1 and CDR2: SGHVS and FQNEAQ. CDR3 in DNA: TGTGCCAGCAGCTTAGACCCCAATCAGCCCCAGCATTTT. Protein: CASSLDPNQPQHF.

This clone was detected only a few times. The chain joins TRBV7-2 to TRBJ2-7, with D perhaps TRBD1 (5 bases). The CDR3 sequence is 16 residues long. V lost 5 bases to trimming and J lost 2 bases, with 19 bases between them. Looked up from germline, CDR1 is SGHTA and CDR2 is FQGNSA. This CDR3 reads CASSTESRTSAYEQYF. Here the CDR3 DNA reads TGTGCCAGCAGCACAGAGTCCCGGACATCTGCCTACGAGCAGTACTTC.

The chain has TRBV11-2 and TRBJ2-1; no clear D. Trimming took off 5 bases at V and 13 bases at J, with 15 bases between the two ends. Germline values: CDR1 SGHAT, CDR2 FQNNGV. The CDR3 extends over 12 amino acids. The CDR3 loop is CASSQGTRFQFF. The CDR3 nucleotides read TGTGCCAGCAGCCAAGGAACGCGCTTTCAGTTCTTC.

The rearrangement uses TRBV15 and TRBJ2-7; the D is unclear. The V gene lost 9 bases and the J gene lost 5 bases, with 14 bases spanning the gap. From germline, CDR1 is LNHNV and CDR2 YYDKDF (reference sequence). This CDR3 spans 12 amino acids. CDR3 sequence: CATYLTAHEQYF. CDR3 bases: TGTGCCACTTACCTCACTGCCCACGAGCAGTACTTC.

This clone turned up a few times. V is TRBV19 and J is TRBJ2-1, with D possibly matching TRBD2 (5 bases). V was clipped by 4 bases and J by 6 bases, with 13 bases between them. Germline V gives CDR1 LNHDA, CDR2 SQIVND (reference sequence). CDR3 length: 14 residues. The CDR3 bases are TGTGCCAGTAGTAGAATAGCGTCGAGCAATGAGCAGTTCTTC. Its translation is CASSRIASSNEQFF.

The chain joins TRBV18 to TRBJ1-4; D uncertain. Trimming cost V 5 bases and J 0 bases, with 10 bases left between them. CDR1 is KGHSH, CDR2 LQKENI, per germline. The CDR3 runs 15 residues. The CDR3 loop reads CASSERTATNEKLFF. The CDR3 DNA reads TGTGCCAGCTCAGAACGGACGGCAACTAATGAAAAACTGTTTTTT. Full variable domain (outside the CDR3, taken from reference TRBV18 and TRBJ1-4): NAGVMQNPRHLVRRRGQEARLRCSPMKGHSHVYWYRQLPEEGLKFMVYLQKENIIDESGMPKERFSAEFPKEGPSILRIQQVVRGDSAAYFCASSERTATNEKLFFGSGTQLSVL.

J is TRBJ1-2 and V is TRBV10-3; possibly TRBD1 for D (6 bases). Trimming cost V 0 bases and J 7 bases, with 9 bases left between them. This CDR3 has 13 residues. Per the germline V gene, CDR1 is ENHRY and CDR2 is SYGVKD. Here the CDR3 reads CAISESGASGYTF. The CDR3 DNA sequence: TGTGCCATCAGTGAGTCGGGGGCCTCTGGCTACACCTTC.

J is TRBJ2-5 and V is TRBV30; 7 nucleotides line up with TRBD1. Germline V gene lookup returns CDR1 GTSNPN and CDR2 SVGIG (reference sequence). CDR3 length: 13 amino acids. The junction had 6 bases not matched to a gene; V was cut back by 3 bases and J by 5 bases. The DNA for the CDR3 is TGTGCCTGGAGCATGACAGGGCAGGAGACCCAGTACTTC. Amino acids: CAWSMTGQETQYF.

The V gene is TRBV27, the J gene TRBJ2-7, with 11 bases matching TRBD2. The CDR3 spans 16 residues. The germline V gene has CDR1 MNHEY and CDR2 SMNVEV (reference sequence). The J segment lost 2 bases and the V segment lost 4 bases, leaving 7 bases of the junction unmatched. CDR3 DNA sequence: TGTGCCAGCAGTTGGACGGGACTAGCGGAGGCCTACGAGCAGTACTTC. Its translation is CASSWTGLAEAYEQYF.

The gene calls are TRBV4-1 and TRBJ1-2; TRBD1 matches 10 bases. After removal of 4 bases from V and 5 bases from J, the junction contained 7 bases not matched to a gene. This CDR3 comprises 15 residues. CDR1 is MGHRA and CDR2 is YSYEKL in the germline V gene. The CDR3 nucleotides read TGCGCCAGCAGCCTAGGACAGGGGGAATCGTATGGCTACACCTTC. Translating gives CASSLGQGESYGYTF.

This clone appeared a single time. CDR3 coding DNA: TGCGCCAGCAGCCAGGCGTTGACAGGGGGTTTGGGCGAGCAGTACTTC. Translated: CASSQALTGGLGEQYF. The chain carries TRBV4-1 and TRBJ2-7, with 9 bases fitting TRBD1. Trimming took 3 bases from V and 6 from J; bases not matched to a gene: 12. From germline, CDR1 is MGHRA and CDR2 YSYEKL. This CDR3 is 16 amino acids long.

This sequence joins TRBV29-1 and TRBJ2-3; 7 bases are a match to TRBD2. This CDR3 is built from 13 residues. CDR1 and CDR2 (germline): SQVTM, ANQGSEA. V shed 1 base, J shed 6 bases, and the junction held 4 bases outside the gene matches. The CDR3: CSVEGGGIDTQYF. The CDR3 DNA reads TGCAGCGTTGAAGGGGGAGGGATCGATACGCAGTATTTT.